A single sample gave rise to the 23 T cell receptor beta chains below, sequenced in a study of vaccination and CD4 T cells after COVID-19. With the Oncomine TCR Beta short-read assay, DNA from cultured CD4+ T cells was sequenced. TCRdb re-called the PCR reads through MiXCR, storing one row per CDR3 protein. Of roughly 15,000 distinct CDR3 sequences detected, more than 45% appear once; the ten largest clones hold roughly 21%. These TCRs are of unknown antigen specificity. Time point of the sample: late sampling 161 to 241 days after vaccination in three convalescent patients. The treatment was: approximately nine-day PBMC culture with coronavirus spike peptide pools or control peptides (ViraFEST assay). Here the sequenced sample was CD4+ T cells from blood, cultured in vitro, taken about 7 months after SARS-CoV-2 vaccination. The receptors originated from a human donor who had recovered from COVID-19.

This clonotype has a handful of counts. The chain links TRBV7-2 to TRBJ2-7, with 8 bases that match TRBD1. J was trimmed by 3 bases and V by 2 bases; bases with no gene match: 3. The CDR3 length is 14 residues. Germline V lookup: CDR1 SGHTA, CDR2 FQGNSA. CDR3 protein: CASSLRQGIYEQYF. The CDR3 nucleotides read TGTGCCAGCAGCTTAAGACAGGGGATCTACGAGCAGTACTTC.

The chain couples TRBV10-3 to TRBJ2-3; no definite D call. The CDR3 has 13 residues. The germline gives CDR1 ENHRY, CDR2 SYGVKD. Trimming cost V 7 bases and J 1 base, with 9 bases left between them. CDR3 sequence (DNA): TGTGCCATCACATCGTCTGGCACAGATACGCAGTATTTT. It specifies CAITSSGTDTQYF.

J is TRBJ2-2 and V is TRBV20-1; D may be TRBD1 (5 bases). CDR1 is DFQATT and CDR2 is SNEGSKA in the germline V gene (reference sequence). The CDR3 contains 14 residues. Between the trimmed V and J ends, which lost 4 bases and 1 base, there was a span of 10 bases. The CDR3 nucleotides are TGCAGTGCTACCCCAACAGGGAACACCGGGGAGCTGTTTTTT. This translates into CSATPTGNTGELFF.

In its sample, this clonotype was seen a few times. J is TRBJ1-1 and V is TRBV27, with 7 nucleotides matching TRBD1. Germline V gene data show CDR1 as MNHEY and CDR2 as SMNVEV (reference sequence). This CDR3 region has 15 residues. V shed 6 bases and J 1 base; nucleotides not matched to a gene: 8. CDR3 region: CASSRGRGQNTEAFF. The CDR3 bases are TGTGCCAGCAGCCGTGGTAGGGGGCAGAACACTGAAGCTTTCTTT.

This rearrangement joins TRBV6-2 or TRBV6-3 to TRBJ2-5; 8 nucleotides line up with TRBD1. Per the germline V gene, CDR1 is MNHEY and CDR2 is SVGEGT. This CDR3 contains 14 residues. Trimming cost V 5 bases and J 1 base; bases outside gene matches: 3. CDR3 in DNA: TGTGCCAGCAGTCCAACAGGGGGCCAAGAGACCCAGTACTTC. Translated: CASSPTGGQETQYF.

By its share, this clonotype is medium-sized. The rearrangement links TRBV20-1 to TRBJ1-2; D gene unclear. The germline V gene encodes CDR1 DFQATT and CDR2 SNEGSKA (reference sequence). This CDR3 is 13 amino acids long. Trimming pared 0 bases from V and 5 bases from J, leaving 10 bases between. Here the CDR3 DNA reads TGCAGTGCTAGAGACCCCCTGGGATATGGCTACACCTTC. As protein: CSARDPLGYGYTF.

The rearrangement uses TRBV7-9 and TRBJ2-3; the D gene is possibly TRBD2 (5 bases). Germline CDR1 and CDR2: SEHNR and FQNEAQ (reference sequence). The length of the CDR3 is 13 residues. Trimming left V 7 bases short and J 6 bases short, with 14 bases between. CDR3 region: CASNFGGWDTQYF. The CDR3 bases are TGTGCCAGCAACTTCGGAGGTTGGGATACGCAGTATTTT.

V is TRBV20-1 and J is TRBJ1-1; D uncertain. Germline CDR1 and CDR2: DFQATT and SNEGSKA (reference sequence). This CDR3 region has 14 residues. Trimming removed 1 base at V and 4 bases at J, with 13 bases between. The CDR3 DNA follows: TGCAGTGCTAGAGGGGAAGGTAAAGGCACTGAAGCTTTCTTT. It translates to CSARGEGKGTEAFF.

This clonotype was seen only once. This chain uses TRBV6-1 with TRBJ1-1; 9 bases align to TRBD1. CDR3 length equals 16 residues. CDR1 is MNHNS, CDR2 SASEGT, per germline. Trimming removed 7 bases from V and 1 base from J; junction bases left unmatched: 10. CDR3 protein: CASILPPDRGNTEAFF. DNA for the CDR3: TGTGCCAGCATTTTACCGCCGGACAGGGGGAACACTGAAGCTTTCTTT.

The chain combines TRBV19 with TRBJ1-1; D not resolved. Germline V gene data show CDR1 as LNHDA and CDR2 as SQIVND (reference sequence). Trimming shortened V by 3 bases and J by 4 bases, and 6 bases separated the two germline ends. The length of the CDR3 is 12 residues. CDR3 protein: CASSILGTEAFF. DNA for the CDR3: TGTGCCAGTAGTATTCTGGGCACTGAAGCTTTCTTT.

By share of the sample, this clonotype is hyperexpanded. The chain combines TRBV7-2 with TRBJ2-3; 9 bases line up with TRBD2. This CDR3 region has 16 residues. Germline V gives CDR1 SGHTA, CDR2 FQGNSA. The J segment lost 2 bases and the V segment lost 5 bases, leaving 8 bases of the junction unmatched. The DNA of the CDR3 is TGTGCCAGCAGCCCCCCGACTAGCGGCTACACAGATACGCAGTATTTT. Amino acids: CASSPPTSGYTDTQYF.

The rearrangement links TRBV20-1 to TRBJ2-7; 10 bases are a match to TRBD1. The CDR3 has 12 residues. In germline, CDR1 is DFQATT, CDR2 SNEGSKA (reference sequence). Trimming cost V 6 bases and J 6 bases; bases outside gene matches: 5. CDR3 sequence reads: CSAEGTGAEQYF. The CDR3 DNA reads TGCAGTGCGGAAGGGACAGGGGCCGAGCAGTACTTC.

This chain uses TRBV25-1 with TRBJ1-1, with 7 bases matching TRBD1. Germline V lookup: CDR1 MGHDK, CDR2 SYGVNS. The ends lost 3 bases at V and 4 bases at J; junction bases unmatched: 2. The CDR3 is 13 residues long. CDR3 loop: CASSEDRSTEAFF. The CDR3 region has the DNA TGTGCCAGCAGTGAGGACAGGAGCACTGAAGCTTTCTTT.

The count of this clonotype is one. V is TRBV6-1 and J is TRBJ1-2; 9 positions agree with TRBD1. This CDR3 is built from 14 residues. The germline CDR1 and CDR2 sequences are MNHNS and SASEGT. Trimming took 5 bases from V and 7 from J; bases not matched to a gene: 8. Written as DNA, the CDR3 is TGTGCCAGCAGTCTCCGGGACAGGGATAGTGGCTACACCTTC. Translating it yields CASSLRDRDSGYTF.

V and J are TRBV7-2 and TRBJ2-2; 7 positions agree with TRBD2. Losses at the gene ends were 2 bases for V and 2 bases for J; bases not matched to a gene: 14. Germline V gene sequence: CDR1 SGHTA, CDR2 FQGNSA. This CDR3 spans 19 amino acids. In DNA form, the CDR3 reads TGTGCCAGCAGCTTAAAAACATACGGGCTAGCGGTTAACACCGGGGAGCTGTTTTTT. Protein product: CASSLKTYGLAVNTGELFF.

This clonotype was observed a handful of times. J is TRBJ1-5 and V is TRBV19, with D maybe TRBD1 (5 bases). Germline CDR1 LNHDA, CDR2 SQIVND (reference sequence). V was trimmed by 4 bases and J by 4 bases, leaving 23 bases between them. The CDR3 is made up of 18 amino acids. The CDR3 sequence: CASSTGTAAVGPNQPQHF. The CDR3 DNA reads TGTGCCAGTAGTACCGGGACCGCCGCCGTGGGGCCAAATCAGCCCCAGCATTTT.

The chain is built from TRBV20-1 and TRBJ2-1; TRBD2 matches 12 bases. The length of the CDR3 is 18 residues. Germline CDR1 reads DFQATT; CDR2 reads SNEGSKA (reference sequence). J was trimmed by 10 bases and V by 4 bases; bases with no gene match: 20. CDR3 amino acids: CSAIGLAGTSPGWGEQFF. The CDR3 DNA sequence: TGCAGTGCTATTGGACTAGCGGGGACAAGCCCGGGCTGGGGGGAGCAGTTCTTC.

The chain recombines TRBV7-2 with TRBJ2-7, with a possible D match to TRBD1 (7 bases). Trimming shortened V by 1 base and J by 9 bases, and 25 bases separated the two germline ends. The CDR3 has 17 amino acids. CDR1 is SGHTA and CDR2 is FQGNSA in the germline V gene. The CDR3 sequence: CASSLVGAGQNNVGQYF. The CDR3 DNA reads as TGTGCCAGCAGCTTAGTAGGGGCGGGACAGAACAACGTTGGGCAGTACTTC.

In this sample, this clonotype turned up once. One end of the junction fails to match germline, which may point to a read error. This chain uses TRBV6-1 with TRBJ1-2, with 7 bases aligning to TRBD1. CDR1 MNHNS and CDR2 SASEGT come from the germline V gene. This CDR3 contains 15 residues. CDR3 coding DNA: TGTGCCAGCAGACGGGACAGCCCTTCTGGCTATAGCTACACCTTC. Protein: CASRRDSPSGYSYTF.

This chain connects TRBV20-1 to TRBJ2-7; possible D gene TRBD2, 6 bases. The CDR3 is 13 residues long. The germline V and J ends were trimmed by 6 bases and 0 bases, with 12 bases remaining between them. Germline V gene sequence: CDR1 DFQATT, CDR2 SNEGSKA (reference sequence). The CDR3 loop reads CSAGDLSSYEQYF. CDR3 DNA sequence: TGCAGTGCCGGGGACTTGAGCTCCTACGAGCAGTACTTC.

A single count supports this clonotype. The chain carries TRBV20-1 and TRBJ2-5, with 7 bases matching TRBD2. The CDR3 length is 14 residues. V lost 6 bases and J lost 7; bases outside the gene matches: 14. Germline-derived CDR1 and CDR2 are DFQATT and SNEGSKA (reference sequence). DNA of the CDR3: TGCAGTGCCCCCTTCCGCGGGGGTGCCGGGACCCAGTACTTC. The encoded protein is CSAPFRGGAGTQYF.

This clonotype occurred a few times. The CDR3 DNA reads as TGCGCCAGCAGCCAAGGGCCGGGGGGATACTATGGCTACACCTTC. Residues: CASSQGPGGYYGYTF. The chain links TRBV4-1 to TRBJ1-2; maybe TRBD1 (5 bases). Germline CDR1 and CDR2: MGHRA and YSYEKL. The CDR3 covers 15 residues. V was pared by 1 base and J by 3 bases, with 12 bases between.

The chain uses TRBV6-5 and TRBJ1-2, with unresolved D. From germline, CDR1 is MNHEY and CDR2 SVGAGI. This CDR3 contains 16 residues. With 4 bases removed from V and 4 bases from J, the gap between germline ends came to 19 bases. DNA of the CDR3: TGTGCCAGCAGTTCCACCCCTCTGATTAGCCTCTATGGCTACACCTTC. As protein: CASSSTPLISLYGYTF.